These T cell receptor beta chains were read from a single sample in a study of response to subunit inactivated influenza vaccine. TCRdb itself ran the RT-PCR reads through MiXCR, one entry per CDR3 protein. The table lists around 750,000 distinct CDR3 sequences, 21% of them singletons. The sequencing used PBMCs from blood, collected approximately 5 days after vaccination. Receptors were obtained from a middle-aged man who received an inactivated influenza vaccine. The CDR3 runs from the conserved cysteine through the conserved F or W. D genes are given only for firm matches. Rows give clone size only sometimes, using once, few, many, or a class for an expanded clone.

CDR3nt: TGTGCCAGCAGCGCCATTCGAGGGGCCTACGAGCAGTACTTC
CDR3aa: CASSAIRGAYEQYF
j_gene: TRBJ2-7
abundance: NA
d_gene: NA
v_gene: TRBV7-2

CDR3nt: TGTGCCAGCAGCGACGGACTAGCGGGAGGGGGTACCTACAATGAGCAGTTCTTC
CDR3aa: CASSDGLAGGGTYNEQFF
j_gene: TRBJ2-1
abundance: few
d_gene: TRBD2
v_gene: TRBV11-2

CDR3nt: TGTGCCAGCAGTACTCTAGCGGGAAGTGGTCCAGATACGCAGTATTTT
CDR3aa: CASSTLAGSGPDTQYF
j_gene: TRBJ2-3
abundance: few
d_gene: TRBD2
v_gene: TRBV27

CDR3nt: TGTGCCAGCAGTTTATGGCGCCGGGGGGTCGAGCAGTACTTC
CDR3aa: CASSLWRRGVEQYF
j_gene: TRBJ2-7
abundance: many
d_gene: TRBD2
v_gene: TRBV28

CDR3nt: TGCGCCAGCAACTCCCCGGGACAGGGGTCCTACGAGCAGTACTTC
CDR3aa: CASNSPGQGSYEQYF
j_gene: TRBJ2-7
abundance: NA
d_gene: TRBD1
v_gene: TRBV4-1

CDR3nt: TGTGCCAGCAGCCCGGTGAGCGGGATTGAGCAGTTCTTC
CDR3aa: CASSPVSGIEQFF
j_gene: TRBJ2-1
abundance: NA
d_gene: TRBD2
v_gene: TRBV7-9

CDR3nt: TGTGCCAGCAGTCCGAGGGCCGGGGGTACCTATGGCTACACCTTC
CDR3aa: CASSPRAGGTYGYTF
j_gene: TRBJ1-2
abundance: NA
d_gene: NA
v_gene: TRBV12-3/TRBV12-4

CDR3nt: TGCAGCGTTGAATCGCCGAGCTCCTACGAGCAGTACTTC
CDR3aa: CSVESPSSYEQYF
j_gene: TRBJ2-7
abundance: few
d_gene: NA
v_gene: TRBV29-1

CDR3nt: TGCAGTGCTAGAGCCCAATACAGGGGGCGTTCGGACTATGGCTACACCTTC
CDR3aa: CSARAQYRGRSDYGYTF
j_gene: TRBJ1-2
abundance: few
d_gene: TRBD1
v_gene: TRBV20-1

CDR3nt: TGTGCCGCTGCCCGTCGGGTGACCAAAAACATTCAGTACTTC
CDR3aa: CAAARRVTKNIQYF
j_gene: TRBJ2-4
abundance: NA
d_gene: NA
v_gene: TRBV25-1

CDR3nt: TGTGCCAGCAGTCACAACAGGGGGCAAGAGACCCAGTACTTC
CDR3aa: CASSHNRGQETQYF
j_gene: TRBJ2-5
abundance: few
d_gene: TRBD1
v_gene: TRBV25-1

CDR3nt: TGTGCCAGCAGTGAAGAAGGGGGCAATCAGCCCCAGCATTTT
CDR3aa: CASSEEGGNQPQHF
j_gene: TRBJ1-5
abundance: many
d_gene: NA
v_gene: TRBV2

CDR3nt: TGCGCCAGCAGCTCCGGACAGGGGCATTCACCCCTCCACTTT
CDR3aa: CASSSGQGHSPLHF
j_gene: TRBJ1-6
abundance: many
d_gene: TRBD1
v_gene: TRBV5-1

CDR3nt: TGTGCCAGCAGTTATTCACTCGGTTCAGGGAAAGCTACCTACGAGCAGTACTTC
CDR3aa: CASSYSLGSGKATYEQYF
j_gene: TRBJ2-7
abundance: few
d_gene: NA
v_gene: TRBV6-5

CDR3nt: TGTGCCAGCAGTTCCAGCGGGAGCGGAACCGGGGAGCTGTTTTTT
CDR3aa: CASSSSGSGTGELFF
j_gene: TRBJ2-2
abundance: few
d_gene: TRBD2
v_gene: TRBV28

CDR3nt: TGCACCAAGGACCCCTCTGGCTATGGCTACACCTTC
CDR3aa: CTKDPSGYGYTF
j_gene: TRBJ1-2
abundance: few
d_gene: NA
v_gene: TRBV20-1

CDR3nt: TGTGCCAGCAGCCAAGGGACAGGGCACAATTCACCCCTCCACTTT
CDR3aa: CASSQGTGHNSPLHF
j_gene: TRBJ1-6
abundance: NA
d_gene: TRBD1
v_gene: TRBV3-1

CDR3nt: TGCGCCAGCAGCTTGGCGGAGGGGAGGAACACTGAAGCTTTCTTT
CDR3aa: CASSLAEGRNTEAFF
j_gene: TRBJ1-1
abundance: few
d_gene: NA
v_gene: TRBV5-1

CDR3nt: TGCAGTGCTAGAGATTCGACAGTGTATAGCAATCAGCCCCAGCATTTT
CDR3aa: CSARDSTVYSNQPQHF
j_gene: TRBJ1-5
abundance: NA
d_gene: NA
v_gene: TRBV20-1

CDR3nt: TGTGCCACCCCGGGAGTCAGGGGAGTTAGAGGGGCCAACGTCCTGACTTTC
CDR3aa: CATPGVRGVRGANVLTF
j_gene: TRBJ2-6
abundance: few
d_gene: NA
v_gene: TRBV5-8

CDR3nt: TGTGCCAGCAGCGAGGGACCAAGGGGCACAGATACGCAGTATTTT
CDR3aa: CASSEGPRGTDTQYF
j_gene: TRBJ2-3
abundance: few
d_gene: NA
v_gene: TRBV7-2

CDR3nt: TGTGCCAGCAGTTTAAGTTCAGGGGGAGGTGAAAAACTGTTTTTT
CDR3aa: CASSLSSGGGEKLFF
j_gene: TRBJ1-4
abundance: few
d_gene: TRBD1
v_gene: TRBV12-3/TRBV12-4

CDR3nt: TGTGCCATCAGTGGTTGGGACAGGTCCCCCAGACCCACCGGGGAGCTGTTTTTT
CDR3aa: CAISGWDRSPRPTGELFF
j_gene: TRBJ2-2
abundance: NA
d_gene: TRBD1
v_gene: TRBV10-3

CDR3nt: TGTGCCAGCAGTCCCGACGGAATTAGGGAGACCCAGTACTTC
CDR3aa: CASSPDGIRETQYF
j_gene: TRBJ2-5
abundance: few
d_gene: NA
v_gene: TRBV12-3/TRBV12-4

CDR3nt: TGCAGTGGAGGGGGACACCTGAACTATGGCTACACCTTC
CDR3aa: CSGGGHLNYGYTF
j_gene: TRBJ1-2
abundance: NA
d_gene: NA
v_gene: TRBV20-1

CDR3nt: TGTGCCAGCTCACCTCAAGCCGGCTTCACAGGGAGTGAGCAGTTCTTC
CDR3aa: CASSPQAGFTGSEQFF
j_gene: TRBJ2-1
abundance: NA
d_gene: NA
v_gene: TRBV18

CDR3nt: TGTGCCAGCAGTTATTCTGGGGGGTACGAGGAGCTGTTTTTT
CDR3aa: CASSYSGGYEELFF
j_gene: TRBJ2-2
abundance: many
d_gene: NA
v_gene: TRBV6-5

CDR3nt: TGTGCCAGCTCACCACAGGGCCCTACCAACAATCAGCCCCAGCATTTT
CDR3aa: CASSPQGPTNNQPQHF
j_gene: TRBJ1-5
abundance: NA
d_gene: NA
v_gene: TRBV18

CDR3nt: TGTGCCAGCAAAGGACAGGGGGCTTCCTCCTACAATGAGCAGTTCTTC
CDR3aa: CASKGQGASSYNEQFF
j_gene: TRBJ2-1
abundance: NA
d_gene: TRBD1
v_gene: TRBV6-2/TRBV6-3

CDR3nt: TGCGCCAGCAGCGTGGGGGCGGGGGGGACCACAGATACGCAGTATTTT
CDR3aa: CASSVGAGGTTDTQYF
j_gene: TRBJ2-3
abundance: NA
d_gene: TRBD2
v_gene: TRBV5-1

CDR3nt: TGCAGTGCCAACACACACCGAGCCACAGATACGCAGTATTTT
CDR3aa: CSANTHRATDTQYF
j_gene: TRBJ2-3
abundance: NA
d_gene: NA
v_gene: TRBV20-1

CDR3nt: TGTGCCAGCAGCTTAGTACAGTCTCCCAAAGAGACCCAGTACTTC
CDR3aa: CASSLVQSPKETQYF
j_gene: TRBJ2-5
abundance: NA
d_gene: NA
v_gene: TRBV7-2

CDR3nt: TGTGCCAGCAGTTTATCGGCAGGGGGAGGTGGCTACACCTTC
CDR3aa: CASSLSAGGGGYTF
j_gene: TRBJ1-2
abundance: NA
d_gene: TRBD1
v_gene: TRBV27

CDR3nt: TGCGCCAGCAGCCAAGATACCGGGACAGCTCAATACGGGCAGTACTTC
CDR3aa: CASSQDTGTAQYGQYF
j_gene: TRBJ2-7
abundance: NA
d_gene: TRBD1
v_gene: TRBV4-1

CDR3nt: TGTGCCAGCAGCTTGTGGGACAGGGTCGACGAGCAGTACTTC
CDR3aa: CASSLWDRVDEQYF
j_gene: TRBJ2-7
abundance: NA
d_gene: TRBD1
v_gene: TRBV11-2

CDR3nt: TGCAGTGCTAGCCTTAGCGGGGGTTATACGATAGAGCAGTTCTTC
CDR3aa: CSASLSGGYTIEQFF
j_gene: TRBJ2-1
abundance: NA
d_gene: TRBD2
v_gene: TRBV20-1

CDR3nt: TGTGCCAGCAGTTATGTCAAGGGAAAATCGTACGAGCAGTACTTC
CDR3aa: CASSYVKGKSYEQYF
j_gene: TRBJ2-7
abundance: few
d_gene: NA
v_gene: TRBV6-5

CDR3nt: TGTGCCATCGCCACGGACGGGGATAATTCACCCCTCCACTTT
CDR3aa: CAIATDGDNSPLHF
j_gene: TRBJ1-6
abundance: NA
d_gene: NA
v_gene: TRBV10-3

CDR3nt: TGTGCCAGCACCCTGAGGGGTGCGGCCAAAAACATTCAGTACTTC
CDR3aa: CASTLRGAAKNIQYF
j_gene: TRBJ2-4
abundance: few
d_gene: NA
v_gene: TRBV11-2

CDR3nt: TGTGCCAGCAGTTTTTCAAGCGGGCTCTACAATGAGCAGTTCTTC
CDR3aa: CASSFSSGLYNEQFF
j_gene: TRBJ2-1
abundance: many
d_gene: NA
v_gene: TRBV12-3/TRBV12-4

CDR3nt: TGTGCCACCAGCAGAGGGACTTCGAACACCGGGGAGCTGTTTTTT
CDR3aa: CATSRGTSNTGELFF
j_gene: TRBJ2-2
abundance: NA
d_gene: NA
v_gene: TRBV15

CDR3nt: TGCGCCAGCAGCGTGGACAGGGGGGTCACAGATACGCAGTATTTT
CDR3aa: CASSVDRGVTDTQYF
j_gene: TRBJ2-3
abundance: NA
d_gene: TRBD1
v_gene: TRBV5-1